A selection of T cell receptor beta chains follows, all from one sample in a study of control samples from healthy donors and cancer patients. Clones were read by immunoSEQ multiplex PCR, and TCRdb kept only the in-frame ones, dropping some. This repertoire shows approximately 170,000 clones, 80% to 95% found once; its top ten account for 0.55% to 0.7%. Sequenced input: blood. The source of these receptors is a woman aged 30 to 39 in good health. The CDR3 runs from the conserved cysteine through the conserved F or W. The D gene is left open where the match is weak. Some rows mark clone size as missing; the rest say once, few, many or name a class of expanded clone.

D: -; J: TRBJ2-5; length: 14; V: TRBV2; size: -; DNA: TGTGCCAGCAGAACACTTGGGGTGGGGGAGACCCAGTACTTC; CDR3: CASRTLGVGETQYF
D: TRBD1; J: TRBJ1-6; length: 14; V: TRBV11-1; size: -; DNA: TGTGCCAGCAGCTTTACAGGGGATAATTCACCCCTCCACTTT; CDR3: CASSFTGDNSPLHF
D: -; J: TRBJ2-3; length: 13; V: TRBV12-3/TRBV12-4; size: -; DNA: TGTGCCAGCAGTCCCGGGCCCAGGGATACGCAGTATTTT; CDR3: CASSPGPRDTQYF
D: TRBD2; J: TRBJ2-5; length: 17; V: TRBV7-9; size: -; DNA: TGTGCCAGCAGCTTACAGGGACTAGCGCCCCGCGGGAGGACCCAGTACTTC; CDR3: CASSLQGLAPRGRTQYF
D: -; J: TRBJ2-7; length: 13; V: TRBV28; size: once; DNA: TGTGCCAGCGAAGGACGTAAATCCTACGAGCAGTACTTC; CDR3: CASEGRKSYEQYF
D: TRBD1; J: TRBJ1-4; length: 17; V: TRBV23-1; size: -; DNA: TGCGCCAGCAGTCAACGGGACAGGACCGCAACTAATGAAAAACTGTTTTTT; CDR3: CASSQRDRTATNEKLFF
D: TRBD2; J: TRBJ2-5; length: 14; V: TRBV27; size: once; DNA: TGTGCCAGCAGTCGACTAGCGGGAGGGGAGACCCAGTACTTC; CDR3: CASSRLAGGETQYF
D: -; J: TRBJ2-1; length: 11; V: TRBV18; size: -; DNA: TGTGCCAGCTCACCAGAGAATGAGCAGTTCTTC; CDR3: CASSPENEQFF
D: -; J: TRBJ1-2; length: 13; V: TRBV28; size: -; DNA: TGTGCCAGCAGTTTGGCCAGAAACTATGGCTACACCTTC; CDR3: CASSLARNYGYTF
D: TRBD2; J: TRBJ2-3; length: 16; V: TRBV4-1; size: -; DNA: TGCGCCAGCAGCCCCTCGCCGGGACTACCCACAGATACGCAGTATTTT; CDR3: CASSPSPGLPTDTQYF
D: -; J: TRBJ2-7; length: 14; V: TRBV2; size: -; DNA: TGTGCCAGCTCTCTTTTGGAGGGTCCCTACGAGCAGTACTTC; CDR3: CASSLLEGPYEQYF
D: -; J: TRBJ2-7; length: 16; V: TRBV25-1; size: -; DNA: TGTGCCAGCAGTGAATATCACGGGACCACTGATGGAGAGCAGTACTTC; CDR3: CASSEYHGTTDGEQYF
D: -; J: TRBJ2-5; length: 13; V: TRBV15; size: -; DNA: TGTGCCACCAGCACAACAGGGTGGGAGACCCAGTACTTC; CDR3: CATSTTGWETQYF